The 24 T cell receptor beta chains in this list originate from one sample, sequenced in a study of blood T cell repertoires in COVID-19. Sequencing used immunoSEQ multiplex PCR; TCRdb keeps in-frame clones, though not all of them. The table shows hundreds of thousands of clones, with 85% to 95% occurring only once. The specimen was PBMCs or T cells enriched from blood (not recorded which). These receptors were collected from a woman under 30 who had recovered from COVID-19.

The V call is TRBV28, the J call TRBJ2-5, with 11 positions matching TRBD2. Trimming took 1 base from V and 3 from J; bases not matched to a gene: 4. Germline V gene data show CDR1 as MDHEN and CDR2 as SYDVKM. This CDR3 has 16 amino acids. DNA of the CDR3: TGTGCCAGCAGTTTATTTACTAGCGGGAGTAAAGAGACCCAGTACTTC. Amino acid sequence: CASSLFTSGSKETQYF. The full variable domain, its missing parts supplied by reference TRBV28 and TRBJ2-5, is DVKVTQSSRYLVKRTGEKVFLECVQDMDHENMFWYRQDPGLGLRLIYFSYDVKMKEKGDIPEGYSVSREKKERFSLILESASTNQTSMYLCASSLFTSGSKETQYFGPGTRLLVL.

This chain links TRBV7-2 with TRBJ1-2; D is unresolved. The V gene's germline CDR1 is SGHTA and CDR2 FQGNSA. Deletions cut 6 bases from V and 2 bases from J, with 16 bases between. The CDR3 runs to 15 residues. Here the CDR3 reads CASRFRAWMNYGYTF. CDR3 DNA sequence: TGTGCCAGCAGATTCCGAGCGTGGATGAACTATGGCTACACCTTC.

The chain uses TRBV19 and TRBJ1-2; maybe TRBD1 (6 bases). This CDR3 is built from 13 residues. Germline CDR1 LNHDA, CDR2 SQIVND (reference sequence). V was pared by 2 bases and J by 13 bases, with 17 bases between. The CDR3 DNA sequence: TGTGCCAGTAGTATACAGGGGAGTCGGCCTTTCACCTTC. Protein sequence: CASSIQGSRPFTF.

This chain links TRBV29-1 with TRBJ2-5; no clear D. Germline V gene data show CDR1 as SQVTM and CDR2 as ANQGSEA. The CDR3 totals 12 residues. V lost 2 bases to trimming and J lost 5 bases, with 9 bases between them. The CDR3 DNA reads TGCAGCGTTGAACCGAGTCGGGAGACCCAGTACTTC. As protein: CSVEPSRETQYF.

The chain couples TRBV19 to TRBJ2-1, with D unclear. The CDR3 totals 13 residues. From germline, CDR1 is LNHDA and CDR2 SQIVND (reference sequence). The V and J ends lost 4 bases and 7 bases respectively, with 11 bases between them. For the CDR3, the DNA is TGTGCCAGTAGTACGACACCCACTAATGAGCAGTTCTTC. Encoded protein: CASSTTPTNEQFF.

The V and J genes are TRBV6-6 and TRBJ2-7, with 9 bases fitting TRBD2. The CDR3 covers 15 residues. Losses at the gene ends were 5 bases for V and 4 bases for J; bases not matched to a gene: 9. Germline-derived CDR1 and CDR2 are MNHNY and SVGAGI (reference sequence). The CDR3 here is CASSTEGGGAYEQYF. Here the CDR3 DNA reads TGTGCCAGCAGTACAGAGGGCGGGGGGGCTTACGAGCAGTACTTC.

This clone appeared a single time. The chain recombines TRBV18 with TRBJ2-1, with D tentatively TRBD2 (5 bases). V lost 3 bases to trimming and J lost 7 bases, with 19 bases between them. This CDR3 is 16 amino acids long. The germline V gene has CDR1 KGHSH and CDR2 LQKENI. DNA of the CDR3: TGTGCCAGCTCACCGAACTCACCACTAGTTGGGAATGAGCAGTTCTTC. Protein sequence: CASSPNSPLVGNEQFF.

In nucleotides, the CDR3 is TGTGCCAGCAGTGAACGTGGAGAGAGATATGGCTACACCTTC. As protein: CASSERGERYGYTF. The chain couples TRBV2 to TRBJ1-2; D unresolved. The CDR3 extends over 14 amino acids. The ends were cut back, 2 bases at V and 5 bases at J, with 12 bases in the middle. CDR1 is SNHLY, CDR2 FYNNEI, per germline.

The V and J genes are TRBV2 and TRBJ2-1; 10 positions match TRBD2. The germline V gene encodes CDR1 SNHLY and CDR2 FYNNEI. The trim removed 3 bases at V and 6 bases at J, leaving 17 bases unmatched. CDR3 length: 19 residues. The CDR3 coding sequence is TGTGCCAGCAGTGATTGGAGCGGGAGGGTCCTCCGGGATCGCAATGAGCAGTTCTTC. Translated: CASSDWSGRVLRDRNEQFF.

The chain couples TRBV20-1 to TRBJ2-7; D gene uncertain. Germline lookup yields CDR1 DFQATT and CDR2 SNEGSKA (reference sequence). Trimming cost V 6 bases and J 0 bases, with 6 bases left between them. The CDR3 length is 11 residues. The CDR3 protein is CSAENSYEQYF. DNA for the CDR3: TGCAGTGCCGAGAACTCCTACGAGCAGTACTTC.

A note on this clone: Distinct nucleotide sequences in the sample also encode this CDR3. The V and J genes are TRBV19 and TRBJ1-2; no clear D gene. Deletions cut 3 bases from V and 4 bases from J, with 6 bases between. Germline-derived CDR1 and CDR2 are LNHDA and SQIVND (reference sequence). The CDR3 covers 12 residues. The CDR3 DNA is TGTGCCAGTAGTATCGACACCTATGGCTACACCTTC. Its translation is CASSIDTYGYTF.

The V and J genes are TRBV11-2 and TRBJ2-2, with 11 bases that match TRBD2. The CDR3 covers 16 residues. Per the germline V gene, CDR1 is SGHAT and CDR2 is FQNNGV. V trimming: 4 bases; J trimming: 7 bases; junction bases outside the gene matches: 8. CDR3 sequence reads: CASSYRLAGYVGELFF. CDR3 nucleotide sequence: TGTGCCAGCAGCTACCGACTAGCGGGGTACGTCGGGGAGCTGTTTTTT.

V usage is TRBV7-9 and J usage is TRBJ1-1; the D gene is possibly TRBD1 (5 bases). CDR3 size: 16 residues. The germline CDR1 and CDR2 sequences are SEHNR and FQNEAQ (reference sequence). The V gene lost 4 bases and the J gene lost 1 base, with 16 bases spanning the gap. CDR3 in DNA: TGTGCCAGCAGCTCTAGAGGGGAGGCGAGGAACACTGAAGCTTTCTTT. It yields the protein CASSSRGEARNTEAFF.

V is TRBV2 and J is TRBJ2-3, with D maybe TRBD1 (7 bases). Trimming removed 7 bases from V and 1 base from J, with 12 bases in between. CDR3 length equals 14 residues. Germline V gene lookup returns CDR1 SNHLY and CDR2 FYNNEI. The CDR3 coding sequence is TGTGCCAGCATGCGGGACAGTCGCACAGATACGCAGTATTTT. It codes for CASMRDSRTDTQYF.

CDR3 nucleotides: TGTGCCAGCAGTTACAATCGGGGTTCACCCCTCCACTTT. Translation gives CASSYNRGSPLHF. V usage is TRBV6-5 and J usage is TRBJ1-6; the D is unclear. The germline gives CDR1 MNHEY, CDR2 SVGAGI. V lost 2 bases and J lost 9, with 8 bases in between. The CDR3 has 13 residues.

V and J are TRBV5-1 and TRBJ1-1; D possibly corresponds to TRBD1 (5 bases). This CDR3 comprises 16 residues. V was clipped by 4 bases and J by 0 bases, with 16 bases between them. The germline V gene has CDR1 SGHRS and CDR2 YFSETQ. Here the CDR3 reads CASSPPVGEMNTEAFF. The CDR3 DNA is TGCGCCAGCAGCCCCCCAGTAGGGGAAATGAACACTGAAGCTTTCTTT.

The rearrangement joins TRBV19 to TRBJ2-3, with 11 nucleotides matching TRBD2. The CDR3 covers 15 residues. V gave up 4 bases and J gave up 3 bases; unmatched junction bases: 3. CDR1 and CDR2 from the germline V gene are LNHDA and SQIVND (reference sequence). The CDR3 loop reads CASSTTSGVTDTQYF. CDR3 DNA sequence: TGTGCCAGTAGTACGACTAGCGGGGTAACAGATACGCAGTATTTT.

The genes are TRBV5-1 and TRBJ2-1, with TRBD2 matching over 14 bases. The CDR3 runs to 14 residues. Trimming at V came to 0 bases and at J to 15 bases, leaving 5 bases not matched to a gene. Germline lookup yields CDR1 SGHRS and CDR2 YFSETQ. DNA of the CDR3: TGCGCCAGCAGCTTGGGACTAGCGGGGGGGCCCCGGTTCTTC. Its protein product is CASSLGLAGGPRFF.

The chain recombines TRBV20-1 with TRBJ2-7, with D tentatively TRBD1 (5 bases). This CDR3 has 12 residues. The germline CDR1 and CDR2 sequences are DFQATT and SNEGSKA (reference sequence). The ends were cut back, 3 bases at V and 6 bases at J, with 12 bases in the middle. CDR3 sequence reads: CSASQGQGEQYF. CDR3 coding DNA: TGCAGTGCTAGTCAGGGCCAGGGCGAGCAGTACTTC.

This rearrangement joins TRBV6-5 to TRBJ1-5; tentatively, D is TRBD1 (6 bases). Germline CDR1 is MNHEY and CDR2 is SVGAGI. The CDR3 covers 15 residues. Trimming cost V 3 bases and J 4 bases, with 13 bases left between them. The CDR3 spells CASSYGPGANQPQHF. The DNA of the CDR3 is TGTGCCAGCAGTTATGGGCCAGGGGCAAATCAGCCCCAGCATTTT.

This chain links TRBV3-1 (or the pseudogene TRBV3-2) with TRBJ1-5; perhaps TRBD1 as D (5 bases). The CDR3 has 15 amino acids. Germline V gene lookup returns CDR1 LGHDT and CDR2 YNNKEL (reference sequence). The V gene lost 1 base and the J gene lost 3 bases, with 10 bases spanning the gap. CDR3 sequence reads: CASSQGRQYNQPQHF. In DNA form, the CDR3 reads TGTGCCAGCAGCCAAGGGAGACAGTACAATCAGCCCCAGCATTTT.

This sequence joins TRBV4-3 and TRBJ1-2, with D maybe TRBD1 (5 bases). V lost 4 bases and J lost 6, with 12 bases in between. The CDR3 runs 13 residues. CDR1 and CDR2 (germline): LGHNA, YSLEER. CDR3 sequence (DNA): TGCGCCAGCAGCCCCAGGGAATGGGATGGCTACACCTTC. This sequence encodes CASSPREWDGYTF.

This clone occurred once. This sequence joins TRBV9 and TRBJ2-5, with 7 bases aligning to TRBD2. The J segment lost 9 bases and the V segment lost 0 bases, leaving 14 bases of the junction unmatched. The CDR3 runs to 16 residues. Germline CDR1 SGDLS, CDR2 YYNGEE. The CDR3 is CASSVGSGTTLEPQYF. The CDR3 DNA reads as TGTGCCAGCAGCGTAGGGTCCGGGACTACCCTGGAGCCCCAGTACTTC.

The genes are TRBV27 and TRBJ1-4; D is undetermined. The germline V gene encodes CDR1 MNHEY and CDR2 SMNVEV (reference sequence). The CDR3 covers 14 residues. Deletions cut 2 bases from V and 0 bases from J, with 4 bases between. CDR3 DNA sequence: TGTGCCAGCAGTTTAGCTACAACTAATGAAAAACTGTTTTTT. This gives the protein CASSLATTNEKLFF.